Each of the 7 T cell receptor beta chains below was sequenced from the same sample in a study of early T cells in non-severe SARS-CoV-2 infection. Each CDR3 protein is one row after TCRdb ran MiXCR on the 5' RACE reads. The table has around 77,000 distinct CDR3 sequences, about 9.5% seen once. The sequenced sample was whole blood, obtained at baseline. The receptors here all came from an adult who was a healthcare worker with PCR-confirmed SARS-CoV-2 infection or an uninfected control (not recorded which).

V and J are TRBV7-6 and TRBJ2-5; TRBD1 agrees at 8 bases. CDR3 size: 14 residues. V lost 3 bases and J lost 7; bases outside the gene matches: 7. In germline, CDR1 is SGHVS, CDR2 FNYEAQ. The CDR3 coding sequence is TGTGCCAGCAGCTTGGAGGACAGGGCAGGGACCCAGTACTTC. Translation: CASSLEDRAGTQYF.

The chain has TRBV6-2 or TRBV6-3 and TRBJ2-1; D possibly corresponds to TRBD2 (6 bases). Germline V gene data show CDR1 as MNHEY and CDR2 as SVGEGT. V was clipped by 6 bases and J by 7 bases, with 25 bases between them. The CDR3 sequence is 17 residues long. For the CDR3, the DNA is TGTGCCAGCAGATCCGTGGGCGGGGAGTTACTTAAGAATGAGCAGTTCTTC. Its translation is CASRSVGGELLKNEQFF.

This chain uses TRBV7-2 with TRBJ2-7; TRBD2 aligns across 8 bases. CDR1 and CDR2 from the germline V gene are SGHTA and FQGNSA. The junction had 8 bases not matched to a gene; V was cut back by 3 bases and J by 7 bases. The CDR3 runs to 14 residues. CDR3 region: CASSFDGGAWEQYF. For the CDR3, the DNA is TGTGCCAGCAGCTTCGACGGGGGGGCCTGGGAGCAGTACTTC.

This clonotype was seen only a few times. The V and J genes are TRBV7-8 and TRBJ1-3, with D maybe TRBD1 (6 bases). The V and J ends lost 0 bases and 7 bases respectively, with 10 bases between them. Germline CDR1 reads SGHVS; CDR2 reads FQNEAQ. The CDR3 has 14 residues. The CDR3 bases are TGTGCCAGCAGCTTAGCGCAGAGGGGGAACACCATATATTTT. This codes for CASSLAQRGNTIYF.

The chain uses TRBV12-3 or TRBV12-4 and TRBJ2-5; D ambiguous. This CDR3 contains 14 residues. The germline V and J ends were trimmed by 3 bases and 5 bases, with 13 bases remaining between them. The chain's CDR3 is CASSLVELEETQYF. The CDR3, as DNA: TGTGCCAGCAGTTTGGTTGAGCTTGAGGAGACCCAGTACTTC.

The genes are TRBV20-1 and TRBJ1-1, with a weak D call TRBD1 (5 bases). Germline V gives CDR1 DFQATT, CDR2 SNEGSKA (reference sequence). V gave up 0 bases and J gave up 3 bases, with 11 bases separating them. CDR3 length: 14 residues. The CDR3 sequence is CSARDARVDTEAFF. CDR3 nucleotides: TGCAGTGCTAGAGATGCCAGGGTCGACACTGAAGCTTTCTTT.

This clonotype was seen ten or more times. The chain couples TRBV4-3 to TRBJ1-2; D is uncertain. Trimming pared 0 bases from V and 5 bases from J, leaving 13 bases between. CDR3 length equals 15 residues. CDR1 is LGHNA, CDR2 YSLEER, per germline. Here the CDR3 reads CASSQEGTGGYGYTF. DNA for the CDR3: TGCGCCAGCAGCCAAGAAGGCACCGGAGGTTATGGCTACACCTTC.